Listed here are 4 T cell receptor beta chains from one sample, sequenced in a study of blood T cells in healthy people across ages. A second PCR, run for roughly 7 to 11 cycles, used a sample-barcoded 5' primer plus a J-beta primer mix. TCRdb reprocessed the 5' RACE reads with MiXCR, giving one entry per CDR3 protein. This sample has about 680,000 distinct CDR3 sequences, with roughly 50% found just once. Sequenced material: blood. These receptors originate from a woman aged 60-70 years in good health.

The rearrangement uses TRBV28 and TRBJ2-1, with no clear D. Germline V gene data show CDR1 as MDHEN and CDR2 as SYDVKM. The V end was cut by 5 bases, the J end by 6 bases, with 8 bases between. This CDR3 has 12 amino acids. The DNA for the CDR3 is TGTGCCAGCAGTCCACGTCCCAATGAGCAGTTCTTC. Translation gives CASSPRPNEQFF.

This clonotype was found once. V is TRBV7-2 and J is TRBJ2-3, with 8 bases matching TRBD1. CDR3 length equals 16 residues. CDR1 SGHTA and CDR2 FQGNSA come from the germline V gene. V shed 6 bases, J shed 0 bases, and the junction held 8 bases outside the gene matches. In nucleotides, the CDR3 is TGTGCCAGCAGAGGAATAGGACAGGGTAGCACAGATACGCAGTATTTT. Protein sequence: CASRGIGQGSTDTQYF.

This chain joins TRBV7-2 and TRBJ2-2, with 10 bases that match TRBD2. J lost 6 bases, V lost 0 bases, and 7 bases had no gene match. The CDR3 loop spans 17 amino acids. Germline V gene data show CDR1 as SGHTA and CDR2 as FQGNSA. The CDR3 reads CASSLAPSSGRSGELFF. The CDR3 DNA is TGTGCCAGCAGCTTAGCCCCCTCTAGCGGGAGATCCGGGGAGCTGTTTTTT.

This rearrangement joins TRBV7-9 to TRBJ2-1; D possibly corresponds to TRBD1 (5 bases). Germline assignment: CDR1 SEHNR and CDR2 FQNEAQ (reference sequence). This CDR3 has 13 amino acids. Trimming took 0 bases from V and 9 from J, leaving 9 bases between them. CDR3 amino acids: CASSLAVQGEQFF. The DNA for the CDR3 is TGTGCCAGCAGCTTAGCCGTTCAGGGTGAGCAGTTCTTC.